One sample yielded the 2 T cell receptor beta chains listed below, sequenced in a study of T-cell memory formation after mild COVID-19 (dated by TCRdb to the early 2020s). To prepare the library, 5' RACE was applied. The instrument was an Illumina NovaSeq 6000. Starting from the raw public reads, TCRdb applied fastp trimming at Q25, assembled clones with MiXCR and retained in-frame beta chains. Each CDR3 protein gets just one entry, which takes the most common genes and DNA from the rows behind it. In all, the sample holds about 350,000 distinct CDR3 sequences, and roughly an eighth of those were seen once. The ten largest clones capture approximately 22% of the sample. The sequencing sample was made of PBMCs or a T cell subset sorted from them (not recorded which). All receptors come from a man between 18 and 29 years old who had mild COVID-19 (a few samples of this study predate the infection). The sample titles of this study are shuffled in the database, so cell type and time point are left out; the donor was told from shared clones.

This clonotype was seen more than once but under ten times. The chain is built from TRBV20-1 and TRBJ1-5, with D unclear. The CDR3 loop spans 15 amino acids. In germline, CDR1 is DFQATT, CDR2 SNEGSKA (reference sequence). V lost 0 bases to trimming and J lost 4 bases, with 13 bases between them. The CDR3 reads CSARDVGRENQPQHF. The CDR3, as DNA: TGCAGTGCTAGAGATGTTGGTAGGGAAAATCAGCCCCAGCATTTT.

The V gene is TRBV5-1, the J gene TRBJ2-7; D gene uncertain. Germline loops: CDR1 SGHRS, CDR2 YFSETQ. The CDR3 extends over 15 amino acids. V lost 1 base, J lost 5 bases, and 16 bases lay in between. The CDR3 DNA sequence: TGCGCCAGCAGCTTGATAAGTGTAGTGGTGAACGAGCAGTACTTC. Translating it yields CASSLISVVVNEQYF. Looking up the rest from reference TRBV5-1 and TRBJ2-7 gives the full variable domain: KAGVTQTPRYLIKTRGQQVTLSCSPISGHRSVSWYQQTPGQGLQFLFEYFSETQRNKGNFPGRFSGRQFSNSRSEMNVSTLELGDSALYLCASSLISVVVNEQYFGPGTRLTVT.